The 31 T cell receptor beta chains below all came from one sample that was sequenced in a study of cytomegalovirus exposure and HLA in healthy donors. The primer mix had 60 Vbeta and 13 Jbeta primers. Repertoires were generated with immunoSEQ multiplex PCR, while TCRdb's copy carries only in-frame clones and drops some. The data contain approximately 200,000 clones, 70% to 80% of them singletons. The sequenced sample was PBMCs. Every receptor here comes from a girl aged 5-17 years in good health and CMV-seropositive.

The chain joins TRBV6-1 to TRBJ1-4; weak D call: TRBD1 (5 bases). Trimming took 3 bases from V and 0 from J, leaving 8 bases between them. From germline, CDR1 is MNHNS and CDR2 SASEGT. The CDR3 covers 15 residues. The chain's CDR3 is CASSDRAATNEKLFF. The CDR3, as DNA: TGTGCCAGCAGTGACAGGGCTGCAACTAATGAAAAACTGTTTTTT.

CDR3 bases: TGTGCCAGCAGCTTTCGGAGCGGGGAGCTGTTTTTT. It is translated as CASSFRSGELFF. The chain uses TRBV7-6 and TRBJ2-2, with D hard to call. V was shortened by 3 bases and J by 7 bases, with 6 bases between the two germline ends. The CDR3 length is 12 residues. CDR1 SGHVS and CDR2 FNYEAQ come from the germline V gene. Filled out from reference TRBV7-6 and TRBJ2-2, the complete variable domain reads GAGVSQSPRYKVTKRGQDVALRCDPISGHVSLYWYRQALGQGPEFLTYFNYEAQQDKSGLPNDRFSAERPEGSISTLTIQRTEQRDSAMYRCASSFRSGELFFGEGSRLTVL.

This chain links TRBV7-9 with TRBJ2-5; no definite D call. CDR1 and CDR2 from the germline V gene are SEHNR and FQNEAQ (reference sequence). The V and J ends lost 5 bases and 4 bases respectively, with 17 bases between them. This CDR3 is built from 15 residues. CDR3 sequence (DNA): TGTGCCAGCAGCCCCACGGGTGATCTGGGAGAGACCCAGTACTTC. This encodes CASSPTGDLGETQYF.

This clone was picked up a small number of times. The chain recombines TRBV7-9 with TRBJ1-2; unclear D gene. CDR3 size: 14 residues. CDR1 is SEHNR, CDR2 FQNEAQ, per germline (reference sequence). V shed 3 bases and J shed 8 bases, with 16 bases lying between them. CDR3 loop: CASSFSSPVQGYTF. CDR3 in DNA: TGTGCCAGCAGCTTTTCTTCTCCCGTTCAGGGCTACACCTTC.

The chain joins TRBV6-6 to TRBJ2-5; D remains ambiguous. Trimming stripped 6 bases from V and 5 bases from J, with 10 bases between. Germline V gene sequence: CDR1 MNHNY, CDR2 SVGAGI (reference sequence). The CDR3 is 12 residues long. The CDR3 nucleotides read TGTGCCAGCAGCCCGGGTGGGGAGACCCAGTACTTC. Protein product: CASSPGGETQYF.

This clone was picked up one time. The J gene is TRBJ2-7, the V gene TRBV7-9; TRBD1 matches at 9 bases. The CDR3 covers 14 residues. The trim removed 9 bases at V and 2 bases at J, leaving 8 bases unmatched. Germline-derived CDR1 and CDR2 are SEHNR and FQNEAQ (reference sequence). CDR3 in amino acids: CASARTGDPYEQYF. CDR3 nucleotide sequence: TGTGCCAGTGCCCGGACAGGGGACCCCTACGAGCAGTACTTC.

J is TRBJ2-3 and V is TRBV19; possible D gene TRBD2, 6 bases. The CDR3 is 14 amino acids. V was shortened by 9 bases and J by 1 base, with 14 bases between the two germline ends. CDR1 is LNHDA and CDR2 is SQIVND in the germline V gene (reference sequence). The CDR3 region has the DNA TGTGCCAGCAGACAACGCGGGGGCACAGATACGCAGTATTTT. Protein product: CASRQRGGTDTQYF.

The sample holds one count of this clone. The CDR3 spells CASSPTYSLAHTQYF. In DNA form, the CDR3 reads TGTGCCAGCAGCCCAACCTACTCCTTAGCCCATACGCAGTATTTT. The V gene is TRBV7-8, the J gene TRBJ2-3; D is ambiguous. Germline CDR1 reads SGHVS; CDR2 reads FQNEAQ. Trimming took off 5 bases at V and 7 bases at J, with 19 bases between the two ends. The CDR3 is 15 residues long.

The V gene is TRBV5-1, the J gene TRBJ2-7; TRBD2 matches 10 bases. CDR1 and CDR2 from the germline V gene are SGHRS and YFSETQ. V lost 4 bases, J lost 2 bases, and 9 bases stayed unmatched. The CDR3 runs 16 residues. CDR3 in amino acids: CASSRGGSGGPYEQYF. DNA of the CDR3: TGCGCCAGCAGCCGGGGAGGTAGCGGGGGGCCCTACGAGCAGTACTTC.

The rearrangement links TRBV14 to TRBJ1-2, with a weak D call TRBD1 (5 bases). The germline V gene has CDR1 SGHDN and CDR2 FVKESK. The V and J ends lost 5 bases and 2 bases respectively, with 18 bases between them. This CDR3 comprises 16 residues. The CDR3 DNA is TGTGCCAGCAGCGTTACTATGGGGCCAGGGAACTATGGCTACACCTTC. Amino acids: CASSVTMGPGNYGYTF. Looking up the rest from reference TRBV14 and TRBJ1-2 gives the full variable domain: EAGVTQFPSHSVIEKGQTVTLRCDPISGHDNLYWYRRVMGKEIKFLLHFVKESKQDESGMPNNRFLAERTGGTYSTLKVQPAELEDSGVYFCASSVTMGPGNYGYTFGSGTRLTVV.

The chain combines TRBV5-4 with TRBJ2-5, with D perhaps matching TRBD1 (6 bases). Per germline, CDR1 SGHNT and CDR2 YYREEE (reference sequence). This CDR3 contains 14 residues. Trimming removed 0 bases at V and 3 bases at J, with 9 bases between. DNA for the CDR3: TGTGCCAGCAGCTTGGCCGCAGGGGAAGAGACCCAGTACTTC. Its translation is CASSLAAGEETQYF.

This sequence joins TRBV10-1 and TRBJ2-3; D may be TRBD1 (5 bases). CDR1 is WNHNN and CDR2 is SYGVQD in the germline V gene (reference sequence). V lost 6 bases to trimming and J lost 2 bases, with 9 bases between them. The CDR3 totals 13 residues. In DNA, the CDR3 is TGCGCCAGCAGCAAGACAGACACAGATACGCAGTATTTT. Protein product: CASSKTDTDTQYF.

In its sample, this clone was seen once. The V gene is TRBV2, the J gene TRBJ2-7; 10 nucleotides line up with TRBD2. Trimming at V came to 4 bases and at J to 0 bases, leaving 6 bases not matched to a gene. CDR1 SNHLY and CDR2 FYNNEI come from the germline V gene. The CDR3 has 16 amino acids. The CDR3 sequence is CASSVALAGSSYEQYF. Written as DNA, the CDR3 is TGTGCCAGCAGTGTGGCACTAGCGGGGAGCTCCTACGAGCAGTACTTC.

DNA of the CDR3: TGTGCCAGCAGCTCCCGGGACTACTCCTACGAGCAGTACTTC. Protein product: CASSSRDYSYEQYF. This chain links TRBV11-2 with TRBJ2-7; TRBD2 matches 7 bases. J lost 0 bases, V lost 4 bases, and 3 bases had no gene match. The germline gives CDR1 SGHAT, CDR2 FQNNGV. This CDR3 has 14 residues.

This chain connects TRBV6-1 to TRBJ1-2, with TRBD1 matching over 7 bases. Trimming at V came to 8 bases and at J to 3 bases, leaving 12 bases not matched to a gene. The CDR3 totals 15 residues. CDR1 is MNHNS, CDR2 SASEGT, per germline. Here the CDR3 DNA reads TGTGCCAGCTGGTATAGGGGGCGCCTTGACTATGGCTACACCTTC. Protein product: CASWYRGRLDYGYTF.

The chain has TRBV19 and TRBJ1-6; D perhaps matches TRBD1 (5 bases). The CDR3 runs 16 residues. The V gene lost 5 bases and the J gene lost 9 bases, with 20 bases spanning the gap. Per the germline V gene, CDR1 is LNHDA and CDR2 is SQIVND (reference sequence). The CDR3 nucleotides read TGTGCCAGTAGTCCGAGTACCGGGGGGAAGACTTCACCCCTCCACTTT. Protein: CASSPSTGGKTSPLHF.

CDR3 sequence (DNA): TGTGCCAGCAGCTGGGGACCGGGACAGGGGGCAACAGATACGCAGTATTTT. Its translation: CASSWGPGQGATDTQYF. V gene TRBV5-6 combines with J gene TRBJ2-3, with 12 nucleotides matching TRBD1. CDR3 length: 17 amino acids. Trimming removed 3 bases from V and 3 bases from J; junction bases left unmatched: 8. CDR1 SGHDT and CDR2 YYEEEE come from the germline V gene.

CDR3: CSVELLAGDTQYF. In nucleotides, the CDR3 is TGCAGCGTTGAGTTACTAGCCGGCGATACGCAGTATTTT. The J gene is TRBJ2-3, the V gene TRBV29-1, with a tentative D call TRBD2 (6 bases). Germline CDR1 SQVTM, CDR2 ANQGSEA. V lost 3 bases and J 6 bases, leaving 13 bases between the germline ends. CDR3 length: 13 residues.

This rearrangement joins TRBV10-2 to TRBJ1-5; possible D gene TRBD1, 5 bases. This CDR3 is built from 14 residues. CDR1 is WSHSY and CDR2 is SAAADI in the germline V gene. V was shortened by 6 bases and J by 4 bases, with 13 bases between the two germline ends. The CDR3 nucleotides read TGCGCCAGCAGGGGGGGACTGGGGAATCAGCCCCAGCATTTT. Its translation is CASRGGLGNQPQHF.

V gene TRBV7-9 combines with J gene TRBJ1-2; 7 bases agree with TRBD1. J was trimmed by 8 bases and V by 5 bases; bases with no gene match: 5. This CDR3 contains 12 residues. Germline V gene sequence: CDR1 SEHNR, CDR2 FQNEAQ (reference sequence). The CDR3 is CASSEDRDGYTF. DNA for the CDR3: TGTGCCAGCAGCGAAGACAGGGACGGCTACACCTTC.

By proportion, this clone is medium-sized. The chain carries TRBV11-2 and TRBJ2-3, with D unclear. With 2 bases removed from V and 6 bases from J, the gap between germline ends came to 9 bases. CDR1 and CDR2 from the germline V gene are SGHAT and FQNNGV. The CDR3 runs to 13 residues. CDR3 coding DNA: TGTGCCAGCAGCTTAAGTCACCGGGATACGCAGTATTTT. Translated, it gives CASSLSHRDTQYF.

The CDR3 is CSVLDILETQYF. The CDR3 coding sequence is TGCAGCGTTTTGGACATACTAGAGACCCAGTACTTC. The chain recombines TRBV29-1 with TRBJ2-5; D is perhaps TRBD1 (5 bases). Germline V gene data show CDR1 as SQVTM and CDR2 as ANQGSEA. The ends were cut back, 5 bases at V and 4 bases at J, with 11 bases in the middle. The CDR3 is 12 residues long.

This clone was seen only a few times. This CDR3 reads CASSFLRGGLNEQYF. The DNA of the CDR3 is TGTGCCAGCAGCTTCCTGCGGGGGGGCCTGAACGAGCAGTACTTC. V and J are TRBV7-2 and TRBJ2-7, with 9 bases lining up with TRBD2. After removal of 3 bases from V and 5 bases from J, the junction contained 8 bases not matched to a gene. The CDR3 runs 15 residues. Looked up from germline, CDR1 is SGHTA and CDR2 is FQGNSA. Combining the CDR3 with reference TRBV7-2 and TRBJ2-7 gives the whole variable domain GAGVSQSPSNKVTEKGKDVELRCDPISGHTALYWYRQSLGQGLEFLIYFQGNSAPDKSGLPSDRFSAERTGGSVSTLTIQRTQQEDSAVYLCASSFLRGGLNEQYFGPGTRLTVT.

This rearrangement joins TRBV19 to TRBJ2-1; no clear D gene. Germline V gene lookup returns CDR1 LNHDA and CDR2 SQIVND (reference sequence). V was shortened by 5 bases and J by 0 bases, with 8 bases between the two germline ends. This CDR3 is built from 14 residues. The CDR3 region has the DNA TGTGCCAGTAGTTTAGCAGGCTCCTACAATGAGCAGTTCTTC. This codes for CASSLAGSYNEQFF.

The chain is built from TRBV5-4 and TRBJ2-7; 7 bases map to TRBD2. Germline V CDR1 and CDR2: SGHNT, YYREEE (reference sequence). This CDR3 is built from 17 residues. V trimming: 2 bases; J trimming: 1 base; junction bases outside the gene matches: 12. CDR3 amino acids: CASSFTGLGGGSYEQYF. The CDR3 DNA is TGTGCCAGCAGCTTTACGGGTCTGGGGGGGGGATCCTACGAGCAGTACTTC.

The chain joins TRBV7-9 to TRBJ1-1; D is unclear. CDR1 is SEHNR, CDR2 FQNEAQ, per germline (reference sequence). This CDR3 contains 15 residues. Trimming removed 0 bases at V and 0 bases at J, with 8 bases between. The CDR3 nucleotides are TGTGCCAGCAGCTTAGCAAGCGTGATGAACACTGAAGCTTTCTTT. Its translation is CASSLASVMNTEAFF.

V is TRBV6-1 and J is TRBJ1-4; 9 nucleotides agree with TRBD1. V shed 4 bases and J 7 bases; nucleotides not matched to a gene: 7. The CDR3 totals 15 residues. Germline assignment: CDR1 MNHNS and CDR2 SASEGT. As DNA, the CDR3 is TGTGCCAGCAGTGCCTTGACAGGGGGGGGTGAAAAACTGTTTTTT. This encodes CASSALTGGGEKLFF.

V is TRBV11-2 and J is TRBJ2-3; 8 nucleotides match TRBD1. V trimming: 5 bases; J trimming: 4 bases; junction bases outside the gene matches: 8. CDR1 SGHAT and CDR2 FQNNGV come from the germline V gene. CDR3 length: 15 residues. The CDR3 region is CASSPQDRAPDTQYF. CDR3 nucleotides: TGTGCCAGCAGCCCCCAGGACAGGGCCCCAGATACGCAGTATTTT.

The rearrangement uses TRBV15 and TRBJ1-6; 8 nucleotides agree with TRBD1. The CDR3 extends over 11 amino acids. Germline assignment: CDR1 LNHNV and CDR2 YYDKDF (reference sequence). The trim removed 9 bases at V and 16 bases at J, leaving 8 bases unmatched. The CDR3 DNA reads TGTGCCACTTTACAGGGGGAACGGCTCCACTTT. Amino acids: CATLQGERLHF. Looking up the rest from reference TRBV15 and TRBJ1-6 gives the full variable domain: DAMVIQNPRYQVTQFGKPVTLSCSQTLNHNVMYWYQQKSSQAPKLLFHYYDKDFNNEADTPDNFQSRRPNTSFCFLDIRSPGLGDTAMYLCATLQGERLHFGNGTRLTVT.

In this sample, this clone turned up once. The genes are TRBV27 and TRBJ2-4; 13 nucleotides align to TRBD2. V lost 6 bases, J lost 6 bases, and 8 bases stayed unmatched. This CDR3 has 16 amino acids. Germline lookup yields CDR1 MNHEY and CDR2 SMNVEV (reference sequence). In DNA form, the CDR3 reads TGTGCCAGCAGACTAGGAACTAGCGGGGGGGCAAACATTCAGTACTTC. Protein: CASRLGTSGGANIQYF.

The chain uses TRBV7-7 and TRBJ1-1, with D possibly TRBD1 on 5 matching bases. Germline values: CDR1 SSHAT, CDR2 FNYEAQ (reference sequence). The CDR3 consists of 13 residues. Trimming took off 5 bases at V and 1 base at J, with 8 bases between the two ends. For the CDR3, the DNA is TGTGCCAGCAGCCACGACAGGAACACTGAAGCTTTCTTT. As protein: CASSHDRNTEAFF.